These T cell receptor beta chains were read from a single sample in a study of OX40 agonist ivuxolimab in advanced cancers. TCRdb keeps only in-frame clones here, not all; method: immunoSEQ multiplex PCR. The table records more than 60,000 clones, about 85% of them present only once. This specimen consisted of CD4+ or CD8+ T cells sorted from blood, obtained in a trial of the OX40 agonist ivuxolimab. The receptors derive from an adult with an advanced solid tumor such as melanoma, head and neck, liver or kidney cancer. Both conserved end residues are part of each CDR3. Each record gives: clone size, V gene, J gene, D gene, CDR3 protein, CDR3 DNA. D genes are given only for firm matches. The size field is filled for only some rows; it gives once, few, many or a size class.

size: NA
V: TRBV6-5
J: TRBJ2-7
D: TRBD2
CDR3: CASSYTSGRHYEQYF
DNA: TGTGCCAGCAGTTACACTAGCGGGAGGCACTACGAGCAGTACTTC

size: NA
V: TRBV6-4
J: TRBJ2-1
D: NA
CDR3: CASSATANSYNEQFF
DNA: TGTGCCAGCAGTGCAACAGCCAACTCCTACAATGAGCAGTTCTTC

size: NA
V: TRBV2
J: TRBJ1-2
D: NA
CDR3: CASSDSMGARGYTF
DNA: TGTGCCAGCAGTGATAGTATGGGGGCGAGGGGCTACACCTTC

size: once
V: TRBV9
J: TRBJ2-5
D: TRBD2
CDR3: CASSVGAGAGETQYF
DNA: TGTGCCAGCAGCGTCGGTGCGGGAGCAGGGGAGACCCAGTACTTC

size: once
V: TRBV19
J: TRBJ2-6
D: TRBD1
CDR3: CASRRDRGQSGANVLTF
DNA: TGTGCCAGTAGGCGGGACAGGGGACAATCTGGGGCCAACGTCCTGACTTTC

size: once
V: TRBV18
J: TRBJ1-2
D: NA
CDR3: CASSTQGGKNGYTF
DNA: TGTGCCAGCTCAACGCAGGGTGGTAAGAATGGCTACACCTTC

size: NA
V: TRBV19
J: TRBJ2-6
D: NA
CDR3: CASKFFATNSGANVLTF
DNA: TGTGCCAGTAAATTCTTCGCAACCAACTCTGGGGCCAACGTCCTGACTTTC

size: NA
V: TRBV19
J: TRBJ1-3
D: NA
CDR3: CASSSTRTADDAIYF
DNA: TGTGCCAGTAGTAGTACACGGACAGCGGACGATGCCATATATTTT

size: NA
V: TRBV25-1
J: TRBJ2-3
D: NA
CDR3: CASRSPRTDTQYF
DNA: TGTGCCAGCAGAAGTCCCCGCACAGATACGCAGTATTTT

size: NA
V: TRBV10-1
J: TRBJ2-6
D: NA
CDR3: CASSESGSGANVLTF
DNA: TGCGCCAGCAGTGAATCGGGGTCTGGGGCCAACGTCCTGACTTTC

size: NA
V: TRBV7-2
J: TRBJ2-7
D: NA
CDR3: CASSLNGASPPTYEQYF
DNA: TGTGCCAGCAGCCTCAACGGTGCCAGCCCGCCGACCTACGAGCAGTACTTC

size: few
V: TRBV28
J: TRBJ1-2
D: NA
CDR3: CASSWGLYGYTF
DNA: TGTGCCAGCAGCTGGGGTCTCTATGGCTACACCTTC

size: NA
V: TRBV28
J: TRBJ1-2
D: TRBD1
CDR3: CASALGQGRYGYTF
DNA: TGTGCCAGCGCCCTAGGACAGGGGCGTTATGGCTACACCTTC

size: once
V: TRBV19
J: TRBJ1-3
D: TRBD1
CDR3: CASSLQGSWGNTIYF
DNA: TGTGCCAGTAGTCTACAGGGGTCGTGGGGAAACACCATATATTTT

size: NA
V: TRBV2
J: TRBJ2-1
D: NA
CDR3: CASSQVPSRALYNEQFF
DNA: TGTGCCAGCAGCCAGGTCCCTTCTAGGGCGCTCTACAATGAGCAGTTCTTC

size: NA
V: TRBV5-1
J: TRBJ2-7
D: TRBD2
CDR3: CASSLLGTSGSMYEQYF
DNA: TGCGCCAGCAGCTTGCTTGGGACTAGCGGGAGTATGTACGAGCAGTACTTC

size: NA
V: TRBV28
J: TRBJ2-7
D: NA
CDR3: CASSFEGPLGSYEQYF
DNA: TGTGCCAGCAGTTTTGAGGGTCCCTTGGGCTCCTACGAGCAGTACTTC

size: NA
V: TRBV5-6
J: TRBJ1-4
D: TRBD1
CDR3: CASSYMTGGATNEKLFF
DNA: TGTGCCAGCAGCTACATGACAGGGGGCGCAACTAATGAAAAACTGTTTTTT